This T cell receptor beta chain was obtained from a study of T-cell reconstitution after alpha-beta-depleted transplantation in children. Whole-study results and caveats: Certain patients had high TCRbeta diversity at day 60, and it came from recipient T cells and thymic progenitors that survived.

Unique molecular identifiers were used in preparing the TCRbeta library. TCRdb used MiXCR to reprocess the PCR reads, holding one entry per CDR3 protein. In the table there are about 300,000 distinct CDR3 sequences, 10% of which are singletons. The CDR3 runs 11 residues. Germline CDR1 and CDR2: DFQATT and SNEGSKA (reference sequence). V was shortened by 5 bases and J by 4 bases, with 9 bases between the two germline ends. This clonotype was found many times. Antigen specificity is unknown. The sequence was collected from a boy less than two years old with acute myeloid leukemia, due to receive a stem cell transplant. V usage is TRBV20-1 and J usage is TRBJ2-7; perhaps TRBD2 as D (5 bases). The material sequenced was PBMCs, taken before TCRalphabeta/CD19-depleted stem cell transplant. The CDR3 DNA sequence: TGCAGTGCTGGTGGGGAGTACGAGCAGTACTTC. Its translation is CSAGGEYEQYF.